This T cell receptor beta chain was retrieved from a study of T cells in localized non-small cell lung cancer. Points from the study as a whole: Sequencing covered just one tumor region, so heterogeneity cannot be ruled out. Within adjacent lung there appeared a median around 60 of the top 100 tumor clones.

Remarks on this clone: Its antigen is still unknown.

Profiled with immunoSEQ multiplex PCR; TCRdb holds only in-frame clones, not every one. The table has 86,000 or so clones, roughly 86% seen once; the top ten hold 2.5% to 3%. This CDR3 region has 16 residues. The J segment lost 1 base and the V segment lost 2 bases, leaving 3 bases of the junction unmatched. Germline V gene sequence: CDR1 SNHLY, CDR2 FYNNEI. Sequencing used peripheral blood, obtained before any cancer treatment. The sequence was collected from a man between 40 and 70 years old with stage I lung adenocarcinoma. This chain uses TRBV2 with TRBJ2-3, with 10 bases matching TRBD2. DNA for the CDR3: TGTGCCAGCAGTGAACTTACTAGCGGGGGCACAGATACGCAGTATTTT. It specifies CASSELTSGGTDTQYF.